Following are 31 T cell receptor beta chains from one sample sequenced in a study of patients and donors after allogeneic stem cell transplantation. From the RT-PCR reads, TCRdb called clonotypes with MiXCR, one entry per CDR3 protein. The sample shows about a million distinct CDR3 sequences, roughly 18% of them seen only once. Material: blood, either unsorted or a sorted T cell fraction (not recorded which). The receptors here all came from a human donor who was either an allogeneic HSCT recipient or a stem cell or donor lymphocyte infusion donor (not recorded which). It is not recorded whose cells these are; they may come from a transplant donor.

This clonotype was found a few times. This chain joins TRBV12-3 or TRBV12-4 and TRBJ2-1; D remains unclear. V lost 5 bases, J lost 10 bases, and 15 bases lay in between. The CDR3 extends over 13 amino acids. The CDR3 loop reads CASSPTWLDEQFF. The CDR3 nucleotides read TGTGCCAGCAGTCCGACCTGGCTAGACGAGCAGTTCTTC.

The V call is TRBV27, the J call TRBJ2-7; D is ambiguous. Trimming pared 4 bases from V and 4 bases from J, leaving 8 bases between. CDR3 length: 12 residues. Germline assignment: CDR1 MNHEY and CDR2 SMNVEV (reference sequence). CDR3 nucleotide sequence: TGTGCCAGCAGTTCCGGTATGTACGAGCAGTACTTC. Amino acids: CASSSGMYEQYF.

This clonotype appeared a few times. This chain joins TRBV20-1 and TRBJ2-7; TRBD2 matches 7 bases. V dropped 2 bases and J dropped 4; count of bases not matched to a gene: 5. CDR1 and CDR2 from the germline V gene are DFQATT and SNEGSKA (reference sequence). The CDR3 contains 13 residues. CDR3 nucleotides: TGCAGTGCTAGAAGAGCGGGATCTTACGAGCAGTACTTC. This translates into CSARRAGSYEQYF.

The table lists this clonotype with a few counts. The chain links TRBV4-3 to TRBJ1-6, with unresolved D. The ends were cut back, 0 bases at V and 0 bases at J, with 12 bases in the middle. Germline loops: CDR1 LGHNA, CDR2 YSLEER. There are 18 residues in the CDR3. In nucleotides, the CDR3 is TGCGCCAGCAGCCAAGAGGCAGGTGGAGGCTCCTATAATTCACCCCTCCACTTT. Amino acids: CASSQEAGGGSYNSPLHF.

At least ten counts were recorded for this clonotype. The J gene is TRBJ1-1, the V gene TRBV12-3 or TRBV12-4; 7 bases are a match to TRBD1. CDR3 length: 14 residues. The V segment lost 7 bases and the J segment 2 bases; nucleotides outside the gene matches: 7. CDR3 sequence: CASTRTGVNTEAFF. The CDR3 coding sequence is TGTGCCAGCACCCGGACAGGCGTTAACACTGAAGCTTTCTTT.

This clonotype turned up a few times. The J gene is TRBJ1-2, the V gene TRBV19, with D unresolved. V lost 4 bases and J lost 3, with 12 bases in between. This CDR3 has 14 residues. In germline, CDR1 is LNHDA, CDR2 SQIVND (reference sequence). The CDR3 spells CASSTPKRDYGYTF. Written as DNA, the CDR3 is TGTGCCAGTAGTACCCCCAAACGGGACTATGGCTACACCTTC.

This clonotype was seen ten or more times. V and J are TRBV29-1 and TRBJ1-3; maybe TRBD1 (5 bases). The CDR3 consists of 14 residues. V was pared by 6 bases and J by 4 bases, with 16 bases between. Germline-derived CDR1 and CDR2 are SQVTM and ANQGSEA. CDR3 DNA: TGCAGCGTCGCTAAGGGGAGTTCGGGAAACACCATATATTTT. It specifies CSVAKGSSGNTIYF.

V usage is TRBV7-9 and J usage is TRBJ1-5, with 7 bases that match TRBD1. CDR3 length: 17 amino acids. The V gene end was trimmed by 5 bases and the J gene end by 4 bases; junction bases not matched to a gene: 14. Germline CDR1 and CDR2: SEHNR and FQNEAQ (reference sequence). In DNA, the CDR3 is TGTGCCAGCAGCACAGGCGGGACAGTAAAACCTAATCAGCCCCAGCATTTT. Translation gives CASSTGGTVKPNQPQHF.

This clonotype was recorded a few times. V usage is TRBV12-3 or TRBV12-4 and J usage is TRBJ1-5, with D possibly TRBD1 on 6 matching bases. V lost 5 bases and J lost 7, with 12 bases in between. The CDR3 has 13 residues. This CDR3 reads CASSRQVGQPQHF. DNA of the CDR3: TGTGCCAGCAGTCGACAGGTCGGACAGCCCCAGCATTTT.

The chain carries TRBV12-3 or TRBV12-4 and TRBJ1-2; D is undetermined. The V and J ends lost 6 bases and 3 bases respectively, with 11 bases between them. The CDR3 extends over 13 amino acids. The DNA for the CDR3 is TGTGCCAGCAGCACTCTAAGGGACTATGGCTACACCTTC. This translates into CASSTLRDYGYTF.

This clonotype was recorded a few times. This rearrangement joins TRBV29-1 to TRBJ2-5, with D perhaps TRBD1 (5 bases). The V end was cut by 6 bases, the J end by 4 bases, with 15 bases between. Per germline, CDR1 SQVTM and CDR2 ANQGSEA. The CDR3 contains 13 residues. The DNA of the CDR3 is TGCAGCGTCCCCAAGGGGCCTCCAGAGACCCAGTACTTC. This codes for CSVPKGPPETQYF.

This clonotype was seen a handful of times. The chain recombines TRBV12-3 or TRBV12-4 with TRBJ2-7, with a possible D match to TRBD1 (5 bases). The CDR3 sequence is 15 residues long. V was pared by 4 bases and J by 0 bases, with 13 bases between. This CDR3 reads CASSYGAMASYEQYF. The CDR3 DNA is TGTGCCAGCAGTTATGGGGCCATGGCCTCCTACGAGCAGTACTTC.

This clonotype has only a few counts. The genes are TRBV5-1 and TRBJ2-3; 13 bases agree with TRBD2. J gave up 2 bases and V 2 bases, and 8 bases lay outside the gene matches. This CDR3 comprises 18 residues. Germline-derived CDR1 and CDR2 are SGHRS and YFSETQ. CDR3 protein: CASSFWTSGGITTDTQYF. The CDR3 DNA is TGCGCCAGCAGCTTTTGGACTAGCGGGGGCATCACCACAGATACGCAGTATTTT.

This chain uses TRBV7-9 with TRBJ2-1; 9 bases match TRBD1. Germline V gene data show CDR1 as SEHNR and CDR2 as FQNEAQ (reference sequence). The CDR3 extends over 15 amino acids. Unmatched junction bases numbered 5, after V lost 5 bases and J lost 3 bases. CDR3 nucleotide sequence: TGTGCCAGCAGCACCCGGGACAGGGACTACAATGAGCAGTTCTTC. Amino acid sequence: CASSTRDRDYNEQFF.

This clonotype was observed a handful of times. The chain links TRBV15 to TRBJ2-7; tentatively, D is TRBD1 (5 bases). Germline V CDR1 and CDR2: LNHNV, YYDKDF (reference sequence). Deletions cut 1 base from V and 0 bases from J, with 16 bases between. This CDR3 is built from 17 residues. The CDR3 DNA sequence: TGTGCCACCAGCAGAGGCCCGACCTCCCAGGGCTCCTACGAGCAGTACTTC. Protein: CATSRGPTSQGSYEQYF. Variable domain in full (rest from reference TRBV15 and TRBJ2-7): DAMVIQNPRYQVTQFGKPVTLSCSQTLNHNVMYWYQQKSSQAPKLLFHYYDKDFNNEADTPDNFQSRRPNTSFCFLDIRSPGLGDTAMYLCATSRGPTSQGSYEQYFGPGTRLTVT.

This clonotype was seen a few times. The chain is built from TRBV20-1 and TRBJ2-6; 8 nucleotides align to TRBD1. The CDR3 length is 18 residues. CDR1 DFQATT and CDR2 SNEGSKA come from the germline V gene (reference sequence). J was trimmed by 0 bases and V by 6 bases; bases with no gene match: 13. CDR3: CSALPWGTGASGANVLTF. CDR3 DNA: TGCAGTGCCCTACCCTGGGGGACAGGAGCCTCTGGGGCCAACGTCCTGACTTTC.

This clonotype turned up a few times. The chain carries TRBV6-1 and TRBJ2-2, with D unclear. The CDR3 runs 12 residues. V gave up 11 bases and J gave up 6 bases, with 13 bases separating them. Germline V gene sequence: CDR1 MNHNS, CDR2 SASEGT. The CDR3 protein is CAVIARSGELFF. The CDR3 coding sequence is TGTGCCGTTATAGCTAGATCCGGGGAGCTGTTTTTT.

This clonotype has only a few counts. V and J are TRBV9 and TRBJ1-6; D not resolved. CDR3 size: 14 residues. The germline CDR1 and CDR2 sequences are SGDLS and YYNGEE. Trimming cost V 4 bases and J 10 bases, with 15 bases left between them. This CDR3 reads CASSPTGSLSPLHF. In DNA, the CDR3 is TGTGCCAGCAGCCCGACCGGGTCCCTCTCACCCCTCCACTTT.

This clonotype was found many times. The chain combines TRBV7-2 with TRBJ1-5; D is uncertain. In germline, CDR1 is SGHTA, CDR2 FQGNSA. This CDR3 region has 14 residues. V was trimmed by 1 base and J by 4 bases, leaving 8 bases between them. The CDR3 reads CASSLEAGNQPQHF. CDR3 DNA: TGTGCCAGCAGCTTAGAGGCAGGAAATCAGCCCCAGCATTTT.

This clonotype was counted only a few times. V and J are TRBV7-2 and TRBJ2-5, with a weak D call TRBD1 (5 bases). Trimming stripped 7 bases from V and 0 bases from J, with 18 bases between. The CDR3 is made up of 16 amino acids. Per germline, CDR1 SGHTA and CDR2 FQGNSA. CDR3 DNA: TGTGCCAGCACCGAACGAGGACATTCGTACCAAGAGACCCAGTACTTC. Translated, it gives CASTERGHSYQETQYF.

There are a few counts of this clonotype. This chain uses TRBV7-6 with TRBJ1-1; D uncertain. This CDR3 has 13 residues. V was cut by 1 base and J by 7 bases, with 10 bases left in between. Germline CDR1 is SGHVS and CDR2 is FNYEAQ. The CDR3 nucleotides read TGTGCCAGCAGCTTAGAGGAGGCAGGTGAAGCTTTCTTT. Translating gives CASSLEEAGEAFF.

This clonotype came up a few times. The chain couples TRBV5-1 to TRBJ1-2; possible D gene TRBD1, 5 bases. The CDR3 totals 14 residues. CDR1 SGHRS and CDR2 YFSETQ come from the germline V gene. The ends were cut back, 0 bases at V and 1 base at J, with 7 bases in the middle. The CDR3 coding sequence is TGCGCCAGCAGCTTGGGACAGATTAACTATGGCTACACCTTC. It translates to CASSLGQINYGYTF. The variable domain in full, completed from reference TRBV5-1 and TRBJ1-2, reads KAGVTQTPRYLIKTRGQQVTLSCSPISGHRSVSWYQQTPGQGLQFLFEYFSETQRNKGNFPGRFSGRQFSNSRSEMNVSTLELGDSALYLCASSLGQINYGYTFGSGTRLTVV.

A word on this clonotype: Germline is not matched at one junction end, which may reflect a read error. The gene calls are TRBV12-3 or TRBV12-4 and TRBJ1-2; no clear D gene. The CDR3 has 13 residues. This chain's CDR3 is CASSRGSLYGHTF. CDR3 DNA: TGTGCCAGCAGCCGCGGTTCTCTATATGGCCACACCTTC.

This clonotype was seen a handful of times. V gene TRBV6-5 combines with J gene TRBJ2-2; a possible D gene is TRBD1 (6 bases). The germline V gene encodes CDR1 MNHEY and CDR2 SVGAGI. Trimming removed 0 bases from V and 6 bases from J, with 14 bases in between. The CDR3 covers 16 residues. DNA for the CDR3: TGTGCCAGCAGTTACTCGCTCACAGGGTTGGCCGGGGAGCTGTTTTTT. Translated: CASSYSLTGLAGELFF.

This clonotype showed up just a few times. V gene TRBV12-3 or TRBV12-4 combines with J gene TRBJ1-3; D may be TRBD1 (5 bases). V lost 6 bases and J 15 bases, leaving 18 bases between the germline ends. This CDR3 is 12 amino acids long. In DNA, the CDR3 is TGTGCCAGCAGGCAAATCAGGGATCGACCATATTTT. It yields the protein CASRQIRDRPYF.

The V call is TRBV5-1, the J call TRBJ2-5; 9 bases align to TRBD1. The CDR3 extends over 16 amino acids. Germline-derived CDR1 and CDR2 are SGHRS and YFSETQ. V shed 0 bases and J 5 bases; nucleotides not matched to a gene: 8. The CDR3 region has the DNA TGCGCCAGCAGCTTGGATGGGACAGGGAGGTATGAGACCCAGTACTTC. Encoded protein: CASSLDGTGRYETQYF.

Many counts were recorded for this clonotype. The chain carries TRBV12-3 or TRBV12-4 and TRBJ2-3, with D possibly matching TRBD1 (6 bases). Between the trimmed V and J ends, which lost 3 bases and 6 bases, there was a span of 13 bases. This CDR3 spans 14 amino acids. For the CDR3, the DNA is TGTGCCAGCAGTTTGCCAGGGGTGTTGGATACGCAGTATTTT. This sequence encodes CASSLPGVLDTQYF.

The sample holds many counts of this clonotype. The chain carries TRBV12-3 or TRBV12-4 and TRBJ2-1, with D hard to call. The ends were cut back, 1 base at V and 6 bases at J, with 7 bases in the middle. The CDR3 length is 13 residues. The chain's CDR3 is CASSLVTTNEQFF. The CDR3 DNA is TGTGCCAGCAGTTTAGTTACGACCAATGAGCAGTTCTTC.

The sample holds many counts of this clonotype. V gene TRBV5-6 combines with J gene TRBJ2-2, with 11 bases fitting TRBD1. This CDR3 has 16 residues. The germline V gene has CDR1 SGHDT and CDR2 YYEEEE. Trimming took 3 bases from V and 7 from J; bases not matched to a gene: 8. CDR3 amino acids: CASSSDRGRSNGELFF. CDR3 nucleotide sequence: TGTGCCAGCAGCTCGGACAGGGGGCGGTCTAACGGGGAGCTGTTTTTT.

Ten or more counts support this clonotype. The chain recombines TRBV10-2 with TRBJ1-2; 8 bases map to TRBD1. This CDR3 is 15 amino acids long. The trim removed 3 bases at V and 1 base at J, leaving 4 bases unmatched. Looked up from germline, CDR1 is WSHSY and CDR2 is SAAADI. The CDR3 DNA reads as TGCGCCAGCAGTGACTGGACAGGGATTAACTATGGCTACACCTTC. Translation gives CASSDWTGINYGYTF.

This chain connects TRBV12-3 or TRBV12-4 to TRBJ1-1, with TRBD1 matching over 8 bases. The CDR3 is 15 amino acids. Germline trimming cut 3 bases from V and 4 bases from J; bases unmatched to any gene: 7. CDR3 DNA: TGTGCCAGCAGTTTCACGGACAGGGTAGGCACTGAAGCTTTCTTT. As protein: CASSFTDRVGTEAFF.